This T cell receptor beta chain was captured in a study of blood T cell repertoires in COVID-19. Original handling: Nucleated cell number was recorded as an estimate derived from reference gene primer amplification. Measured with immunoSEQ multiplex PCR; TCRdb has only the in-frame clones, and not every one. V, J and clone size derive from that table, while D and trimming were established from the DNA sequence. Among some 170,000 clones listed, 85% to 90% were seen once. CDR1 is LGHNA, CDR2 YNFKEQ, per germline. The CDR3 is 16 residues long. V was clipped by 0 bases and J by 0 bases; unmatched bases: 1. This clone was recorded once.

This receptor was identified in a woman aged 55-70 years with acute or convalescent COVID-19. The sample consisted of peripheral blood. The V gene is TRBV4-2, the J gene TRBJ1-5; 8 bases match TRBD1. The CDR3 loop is CASSQDRGLSNQPQHF. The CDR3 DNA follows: TGTGCCAGCAGCCAAGACAGGGGGCTTAGCAATCAGCCCCAGCATTTT.